These 29 T cell receptor beta chains came from one sample sequenced in a study of T-cell memory formation after mild COVID-19. MiXCR was run by TCRdb on the 5' RACE reads, yielding one entry per CDR3 protein. Altogether 300,000 to 400,000 distinct CDR3 sequences are present, 28% being singletons, with the ten largest covering 13%. The sequencing sample was made of PBMCs or a T cell subset sorted from them (not recorded which). These receptors all come from an adult woman who had mild COVID-19 (a few samples of this study predate the infection). Cell type and time point are not known.

This clonotype was counted a few times. J is TRBJ1-1 and V is TRBV10-3; D remains unclear. This CDR3 has 13 residues. Germline V gene data show CDR1 as ENHRY and CDR2 as SYGVKD. V lost 3 bases and J 2 bases, leaving 7 bases between the germline ends. The chain's CDR3 is CAISDDLNTEAFF. CDR3 coding DNA: TGTGCCATCAGTGATGACCTAAACACTGAAGCTTTCTTT.

V and J are TRBV25-1 and TRBJ1-1; a weak D match, TRBD1 (6 bases). This CDR3 has 15 residues. V lost 3 bases and J lost 3, with 14 bases in between. Per the germline V gene, CDR1 is MGHDK and CDR2 is SYGVNS. CDR3 in amino acids: CASSDPKAGDTEAFF. The CDR3 DNA reads as TGTGCCAGCAGTGACCCGAAAGCAGGGGACACTGAAGCTTTCTTT.

This clonotype was counted at least ten times. In nucleotides, the CDR3 is TGTGCCAGCAGTTCGACAGGCGCTGAGCAGTTCTTC. It encodes CASSSTGAEQFF. The gene calls are TRBV6-6 and TRBJ2-1; TRBD1 is a possible D gene (6 bases). Germline CDR1 is MNHNY and CDR2 is SVGAGI (reference sequence). The CDR3 runs 12 residues. The germline V and J ends were trimmed by 4 bases and 9 bases, with 10 bases remaining between them.

The rearrangement joins TRBV9 to TRBJ2-7; TRBD2 matches at 7 bases. The CDR3 consists of 15 residues. V gave up 4 bases and J gave up 0 bases; unmatched junction bases: 7. Germline CDR1 is SGDLS and CDR2 is YYNGEE. In nucleotides, the CDR3 is TGTGCCAGCAGCCCCCTTAGCGGGTTCTCCTACGAGCAGTACTTC. Translated, it gives CASSPLSGFSYEQYF.

This clonotype was picked up a small number of times. The rearrangement joins TRBV12-3 or TRBV12-4 to TRBJ1-1; TRBD1 is a possible D gene (6 bases). CDR3 length: 15 amino acids. V was clipped by 6 bases and J by 0 bases, with 14 bases between them. Here the CDR3 DNA reads TGTGCCAGCAGCCCACCGGACAGTTTGAACACTGAAGCTTTCTTT. Translating gives CASSPPDSLNTEAFF.

This clonotype was counted at least ten times. The CDR3, as DNA: TGTGCCAGCAGCCATGGGGACGGGAGTGGTAACATTCAGTACTTC. It translates to CASSHGDGSGNIQYF. V gene TRBV4-2 combines with J gene TRBJ2-4; TRBD2 is a possible D gene (6 bases). Germline lookup yields CDR1 LGHNA and CDR2 YNFKEQ. V lost 3 bases and J 7 bases, leaving 16 bases between the germline ends. The CDR3 covers 15 residues.

This clonotype was counted many times. The chain has TRBV24-1 and TRBJ2-1; D remains ambiguous. Germline CDR1 is KGHDR and CDR2 is SFDVKD. This CDR3 contains 17 residues. Between the trimmed V and J ends, which lost 5 bases and 2 bases, there was a span of 18 bases. In DNA, the CDR3 is TGTGCCACCAGTGCGGTCCCGTCAACCGCGACCTACAATGAGCAGTTCTTC. Amino acid sequence: CATSAVPSTATYNEQFF.

J is TRBJ2-3 and V is TRBV10-3; either TRBD1 or TRBD2 may fit D (6 bases each). The CDR3 loop spans 11 amino acids. V was trimmed by 8 bases and J by 6 bases, leaving 9 bases between them. The germline V gene has CDR1 ENHRY and CDR2 SYGVKD. In DNA form, the CDR3 reads TGTGCCATCGGGGGGCCGGATACGCAGTATTTT. Translated, it gives CAIGGPDTQYF.

J is TRBJ2-7 and V is TRBV29-1; maybe TRBD2 (5 bases). CDR1 is SQVTM and CDR2 is ANQGSEA in the germline V gene. The CDR3 length is 12 residues. V was clipped by 6 bases and J by 2 bases, with 11 bases between them. The CDR3 sequence: CSVSGETYEQYF. The CDR3 coding sequence is TGCAGCGTGTCTGGGGAGACCTACGAGCAGTACTTC.

This chain joins TRBV24-1 and TRBJ2-1; perhaps TRBD1 as D (6 bases). CDR3 length equals 15 residues. V lost 10 bases to trimming and J lost 4 bases, with 19 bases between them. The germline gives CDR1 KGHDR, CDR2 SFDVKD. In DNA form, the CDR3 reads TGTGCCACGGGGGACAACGACCGTAGGTACAATGAGCAGTTCTTC. Translating gives CATGDNDRRYNEQFF.

This chain uses TRBV30 with TRBJ2-1; tentative D call: TRBD2 (6 bases). CDR1 GTSNPN and CDR2 SVGIG come from the germline V gene (reference sequence). V was pared by 4 bases and J by 1 base, with 11 bases between. This CDR3 comprises 14 residues. As DNA, the CDR3 is TGTGCCTGGATACCGGGACTGTCCTACAATGAGCAGTTCTTC. This encodes CAWIPGLSYNEQFF.

This sequence joins TRBV4-2 and TRBJ2-1; D possibly corresponds to TRBD2 (5 bases). Trimming stripped 5 bases from V and 5 bases from J, with 10 bases between. Germline-derived CDR1 and CDR2 are LGHNA and YNFKEQ. There are 13 residues in the CDR3. The chain's CDR3 is CASSESRDNEQFF. The DNA of the CDR3 is TGTGCCAGCAGCGAATCGAGGGACAATGAGCAGTTCTTC.

The chain couples TRBV30 to TRBJ2-3; 8 positions match TRBD2. The CDR3 consists of 13 residues. The ends lost 5 bases at V and 0 bases at J; junction bases unmatched: 1. The germline V gene has CDR1 GTSNPN and CDR2 SVGIG (reference sequence). The CDR3 protein is CAWGLASTDTQYF. CDR3 DNA sequence: TGTGCCTGGGGACTAGCCAGCACAGATACGCAGTATTTT.

The chain recombines TRBV28 with TRBJ2-7, with 11 bases fitting TRBD2. CDR1 is MDHEN, CDR2 SYDVKM, per germline. The CDR3 contains 14 residues. Trimming cost V 6 bases and J 3 bases; bases outside gene matches: 4. DNA for the CDR3: TGTGCCAGCAGGGGACTAGCGGAGCTCTACGAGCAGTACTTC. Its protein product is CASRGLAELYEQYF. Using reference TRBV28 and TRBJ2-7 for the parts outside the CDR3, the full variable domain is DVKVTQSSRYLVKRTGEKVFLECVQDMDHENMFWYRQDPGLGLRLIYFSYDVKMKEKGDIPEGYSVSREKKERFSLILESASTNQTSMYLCASRGLAELYEQYFGPGTRLTVT.

This clonotype appeared a few times. The chain carries TRBV18 and TRBJ1-4; the D gene is possibly TRBD1 (6 bases). The CDR3 sequence is 16 residues long. Trimming left V 5 bases short and J 7 bases short, with 20 bases between. Germline CDR1 KGHSH, CDR2 LQKENI. CDR3 in DNA: TGTGCCAGCTCATCAGGACAGCCCCAGGGTCGTGAAAAACTGTTTTTT. Amino acids: CASSSGQPQGREKLFF.

This clonotype was detected a few times. The genes are TRBV29-1 and TRBJ2-5; D is ambiguous. Per the germline V gene, CDR1 is SQVTM and CDR2 is ANQGSEA. V lost 4 bases to trimming and J lost 5 bases, with 11 bases between them. CDR3 length: 12 amino acids. CDR3 nucleotide sequence: TGCAGCGTTGGGGCAAAGAAGGAGACCCAGTACTTC. Protein: CSVGAKKETQYF.

This clonotype showed up many times. The V call is TRBV7-8, the J call TRBJ1-5, with a tentative D call TRBD1 (6 bases). The CDR3 runs 17 residues. V lost 4 bases and J lost 4, with 20 bases in between. Germline V gives CDR1 SGHVS, CDR2 FQNEAQ. The CDR3 coding sequence is TGTGCCAGCAGCTCGTACAGGGTAGGGGTTTCTAATCAGCCCCAGCATTTT. Residues: CASSSYRVGVSNQPQHF.

In DNA form, the CDR3 reads TGTGCCACCAGCAGAAGGATGAGCGGGGGGGCGATAGATACGCAGTATTTT. Translation: CATSRRMSGGAIDTQYF. The gene calls are TRBV15 and TRBJ2-3; 10 positions agree with TRBD2. The germline gives CDR1 LNHNV, CDR2 YYDKDF (reference sequence). The junction had 10 bases not matched to a gene; V was cut back by 2 bases and J by 5 bases. This CDR3 has 17 amino acids.

The genes are TRBV5-1 and TRBJ1-6, with D uncertain. The germline V and J ends were trimmed by 0 bases and 7 bases, with 8 bases remaining between them. Germline lookup yields CDR1 SGHRS and CDR2 YFSETQ. The CDR3 totals 14 residues. DNA for the CDR3: TGCGCCAGCAGCTTGGCCGTGCTGAATTCACCCCTCCACTTT. Translation: CASSLAVLNSPLHF.

J is TRBJ2-2 and V is TRBV6-1, with TRBD2 matching 7 bases. Germline V gene sequence: CDR1 MNHNS, CDR2 SASEGT. V lost 2 bases and J lost 2; bases outside the gene matches: 8. This CDR3 comprises 17 residues. The CDR3 protein is CASSEQGGQINTGELFF. CDR3 DNA: TGTGCCAGCAGTGAACAGGGAGGGCAAATTAACACCGGGGAGCTGTTTTTT.

V and J are TRBV6-5 and TRBJ2-7; D may be TRBD1 (5 bases). CDR1 is MNHEY, CDR2 SVGAGI, per germline. V lost 5 bases, J lost 3 bases, and 20 bases lay in between. This CDR3 contains 16 residues. CDR3 nucleotide sequence: TGTGCCAGCAGTATTCCAGGGAACGATGGTGGCTACGAGCAGTACTTC. Translated: CASSIPGNDGGYEQYF.

In this sample, this clonotype turned up many times. The chain links TRBV5-1 to TRBJ2-3; 8 nucleotides match TRBD1. The V segment lost 4 bases and the J segment 3 bases; nucleotides outside the gene matches: 4. In germline, CDR1 is SGHRS, CDR2 YFSETQ. The CDR3 is made up of 14 amino acids. The CDR3 sequence: CASSKDRETDTQYF. The CDR3 DNA is TGCGCCAGCAGCAAGGACAGGGAGACAGATACGCAGTATTTT.

The chain employs TRBV7-3 and TRBJ1-5; the match to TRBD1 covers 12 bases. Germline lookup yields CDR1 SGHTA and CDR2 FQGTGA. This CDR3 has 15 amino acids. The junction had 2 bases not matched to a gene; V was cut back by 1 base and J by 7 bases. The CDR3 is CASSLKGQGAQPQHF. As DNA, the CDR3 is TGTGCCAGCAGCTTAAAGGGACAGGGGGCCCAGCCCCAGCATTTT.

This clonotype was counted a few times. The gene calls are TRBV7-9 and TRBJ2-7; the D is unclear. The CDR3 is 12 amino acids. Trimming removed 6 bases from V and 6 bases from J, with 12 bases in between. CDR1 SEHNR and CDR2 FQNEAQ come from the germline V gene (reference sequence). The CDR3 loop reads CASSRGGFEQYF. CDR3 nucleotide sequence: TGTGCCAGCAGTCGAGGTGGGTTCGAGCAGTACTTC. Full variable domain (outside the CDR3, taken from reference TRBV7-9 and TRBJ2-7): DTGVSQNPRHKITKRGQNVTFRCDPISEHNRLYWYRQTLGQGPEFLTYFQNEAQLEKSRLLSDRFSAERPKGSFSTLEIQRTEQGDSAMYLCASSRGGFEQYFGPGTRLTVT.

This clonotype has more than one count but fewer than ten. The gene calls are TRBV20-1 and TRBJ2-5; D is uncertain. Per germline, CDR1 DFQATT and CDR2 SNEGSKA (reference sequence). This CDR3 has 12 amino acids. Trimming left V 5 bases short and J 2 bases short, with 9 bases between. The CDR3 loop is CSARPGQETQYF. In DNA, the CDR3 is TGCAGTGCTCGGCCAGGACAAGAGACCCAGTACTTC.

This clonotype was observed a few times. The rearrangement joins TRBV7-2 to TRBJ2-1; D is ambiguous. Germline loops: CDR1 SGHTA, CDR2 FQGNSA. V lost 0 bases to trimming and J lost 6 bases, with 12 bases between them. The CDR3 loop spans 15 amino acids. CDR3 sequence: CASSLAGLTGNEQFF. In DNA, the CDR3 is TGTGCCAGCAGCTTAGCTGGCCTCACGGGCAATGAGCAGTTCTTC.

J is TRBJ2-2 and V is TRBV12-3 or TRBV12-4; 9 positions match TRBD2. V lost 6 bases, J lost 5 bases, and 10 bases stayed unmatched. The CDR3 spans 16 residues. CDR3 sequence: CASRPAGAGGTGELFF. CDR3 in DNA: TGTGCCAGCAGACCAGCGGGAGCGGGGGGTACCGGGGAGCTGTTTTTT.

V and J are TRBV6-5 and TRBJ2-7; weak D call: TRBD1 (5 bases). The CDR3 length is 15 residues. Per germline, CDR1 MNHEY and CDR2 SVGAGI. The ends were cut back, 6 bases at V and 2 bases at J, with 17 bases in the middle. The CDR3 here is CASRVGSGKAYEQYF. CDR3 in DNA: TGTGCCAGCAGGGTAGGATCAGGGAAAGCCTACGAGCAGTACTTC.

The V gene is TRBV24-1, the J gene TRBJ2-1, with D perhaps given as TRBD1 or TRBD2 (6 bases each). Germline CDR1 is KGHDR and CDR2 is SFDVKD. The CDR3 has 14 amino acids. V lost 6 bases, J lost 1 base, and 9 bases lay in between. The CDR3 DNA reads TGTGCCACCAGTATAGGGGGGTCCTACAATGAGCAGTTCTTC. Translated, it gives CATSIGGSYNEQFF.